The 2 T cell receptor beta chains given below trace back to one sample, sequenced in a study of CD8 T cells in ankylosing spondylitis (TCRdb year 2017). The receptor library was made with 5' RACE. The sequencer was an Illumina HiSeq 2500. Using fastp at Q25 and MiXCR, TCRdb reprocessed the public reads and kept productive beta chains. Every distinct CDR3 protein forms one entry, paired with its most common genes and DNA. The sample has some 340,000 distinct CDR3 sequences on record, 14% to 15% of them singletons. In total, the top ten clones hold roughly 1.1% of the sample. The sample comprised blood, either unsorted or a sorted T cell fraction (not recorded which). These TCRs come from a male donor with ankylosing spondylitis or in good health (not recorded which).

V usage is TRBV5-1 and J usage is TRBJ2-5, with TRBD1 matching over 9 bases. With 1 base clipped from V and 5 bases from J, the junction kept 6 bases outside the gene matches. The CDR3 length is 15 residues. Germline V gene data show CDR1 as SGHRS and CDR2 as YFSETQ. This chain's CDR3 is CASSLSTGGTETQYF. CDR3 nucleotide sequence: TGCGCCAGCAGCTTGAGTACAGGGGGCACGGAGACCCAGTACTTC.

This clonotype was picked up a small number of times. The chain is built from TRBV20-1 and TRBJ1-1; 7 bases match TRBD1. CDR3 length: 14 amino acids. Germline lookup yields CDR1 DFQATT and CDR2 SNEGSKA (reference sequence). Trimming took 2 bases from V and 3 from J; bases not matched to a gene: 6. The CDR3 loop reads CSARKQGQDTEAFF. CDR3 in DNA: TGCAGTGCTAGAAAACAGGGGCAGGACACTGAAGCTTTCTTT.